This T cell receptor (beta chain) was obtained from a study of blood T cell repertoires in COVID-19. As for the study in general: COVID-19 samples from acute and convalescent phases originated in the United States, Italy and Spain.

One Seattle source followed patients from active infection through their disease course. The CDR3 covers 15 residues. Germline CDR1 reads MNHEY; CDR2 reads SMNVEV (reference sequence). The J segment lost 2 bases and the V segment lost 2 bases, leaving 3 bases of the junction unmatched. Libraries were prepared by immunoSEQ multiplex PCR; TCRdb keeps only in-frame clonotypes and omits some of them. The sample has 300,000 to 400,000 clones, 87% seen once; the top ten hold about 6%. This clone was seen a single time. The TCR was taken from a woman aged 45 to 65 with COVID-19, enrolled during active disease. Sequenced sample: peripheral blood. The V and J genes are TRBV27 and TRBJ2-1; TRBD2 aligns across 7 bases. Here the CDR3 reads CASSLEGGAYNEQFF. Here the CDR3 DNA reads TGTGCCAGCAGTTTAGAGGGAGGGGCCTACAATGAGCAGTTCTTC.